This T cell receptor (beta chain) was obtained from a study of control samples from healthy donors and cancer patients. This clone showed up just once. Clones were sequenced by immunoSEQ multiplex PCR, and TCRdb holds only the in-frame ones, with some missing. The data hold around 30,000 clones, with approximately 86% observed a single time. Sequenced material: PBMCs. The receptor comes from a woman in her 40s with lung cancer.

The CDR3 nucleotides are TGTGCCACCAGGAGGGACAGGGGGGTTGGCCAGCCCCAGCATTTT. This sequence encodes CATRRDRGVGQPQHF. J is TRBJ1-5 and V is TRBV15; 11 bases match TRBD1. This CDR3 contains 15 residues. V trimming: 6 bases; J trimming: 7 bases; junction bases outside the gene matches: 8. Germline CDR1 reads LNHNV; CDR2 reads YYDKDF (reference sequence).